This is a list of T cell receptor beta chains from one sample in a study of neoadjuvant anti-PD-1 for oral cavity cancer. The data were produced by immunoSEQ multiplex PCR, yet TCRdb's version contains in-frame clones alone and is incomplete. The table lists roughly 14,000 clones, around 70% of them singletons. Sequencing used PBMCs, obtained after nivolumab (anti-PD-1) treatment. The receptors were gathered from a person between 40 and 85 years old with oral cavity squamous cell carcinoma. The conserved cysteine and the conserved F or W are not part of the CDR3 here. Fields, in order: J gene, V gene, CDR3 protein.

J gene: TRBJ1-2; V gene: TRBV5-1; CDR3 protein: ASSSTGGDNYGYT
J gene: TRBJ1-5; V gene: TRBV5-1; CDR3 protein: ASSPGTGDSNQPQH
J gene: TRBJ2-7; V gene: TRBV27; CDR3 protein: ASSLYGGPYEQY
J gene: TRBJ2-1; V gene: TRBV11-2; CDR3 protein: ASSLDPESSYNEQF
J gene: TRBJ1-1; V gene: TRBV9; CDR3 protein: ATPPRGTEAF
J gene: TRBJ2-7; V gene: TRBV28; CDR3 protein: ASSLLTVGEQY
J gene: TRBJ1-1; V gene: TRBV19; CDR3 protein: ASSLSSMNTEAF
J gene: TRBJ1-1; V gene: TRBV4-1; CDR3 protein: ASSQEYRAF
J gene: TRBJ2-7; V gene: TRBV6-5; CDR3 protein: ASSRPLAGSYEQY
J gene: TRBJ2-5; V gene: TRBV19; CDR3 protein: ATSEGEYLSQETQY
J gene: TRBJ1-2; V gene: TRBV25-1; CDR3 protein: ASSGTRQNYGYT
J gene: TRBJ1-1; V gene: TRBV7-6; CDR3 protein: ASIGYLGQEANTEAF
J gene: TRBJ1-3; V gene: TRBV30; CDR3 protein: AWSDRGGNTIY
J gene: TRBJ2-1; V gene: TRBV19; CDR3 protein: ASSIAGGPPQF
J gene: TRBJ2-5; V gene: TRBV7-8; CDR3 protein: ASSLAEAGGRGRETQY
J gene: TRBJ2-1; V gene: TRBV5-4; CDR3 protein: ASSYGTSGGNEQF
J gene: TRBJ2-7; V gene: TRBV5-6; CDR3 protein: ASSSPYRGTSVHEQY
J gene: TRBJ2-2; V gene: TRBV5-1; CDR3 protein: ASSWRTPTSGTGELF
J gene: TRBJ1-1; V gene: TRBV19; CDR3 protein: ASQAVGTGVPNTEAF
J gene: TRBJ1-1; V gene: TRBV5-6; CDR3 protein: ASSLAQVEAEAF
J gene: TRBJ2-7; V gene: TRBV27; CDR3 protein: ASPPRGRRGQY
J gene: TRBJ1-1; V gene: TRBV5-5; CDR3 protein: ASSRAGQDSTRWAF
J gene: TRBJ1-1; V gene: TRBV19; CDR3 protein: ASSTRDRNTEAF
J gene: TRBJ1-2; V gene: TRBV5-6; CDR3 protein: ASSLAGAGDYGYT
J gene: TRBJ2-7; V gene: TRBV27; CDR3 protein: ASSLVGGTSYEQY
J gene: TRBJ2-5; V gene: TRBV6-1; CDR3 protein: ASSETRETQY
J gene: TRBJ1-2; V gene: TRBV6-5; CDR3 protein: ASSYSGQGTGYT
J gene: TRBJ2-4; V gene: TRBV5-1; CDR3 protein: ASSLSSSTLANRGNIQY
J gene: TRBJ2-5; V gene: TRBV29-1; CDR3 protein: SVEMEAGETQY
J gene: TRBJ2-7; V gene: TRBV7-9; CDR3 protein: ASTPGGGLYEQY
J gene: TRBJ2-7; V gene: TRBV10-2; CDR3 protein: ASSEGGRPADEQY
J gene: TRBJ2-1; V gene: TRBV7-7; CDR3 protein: ASSLEAGRDNEQF
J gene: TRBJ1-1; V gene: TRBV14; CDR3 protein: ASSSRRNTEAF
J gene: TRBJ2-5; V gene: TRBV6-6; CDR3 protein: ASSTYWGSQETQY
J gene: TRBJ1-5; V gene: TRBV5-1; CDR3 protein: ASSWGTGSNQPQH
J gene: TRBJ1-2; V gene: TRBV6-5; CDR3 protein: ASSYNRATYGYT
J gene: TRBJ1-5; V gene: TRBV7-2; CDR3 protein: ASTLVGQGNQPQH
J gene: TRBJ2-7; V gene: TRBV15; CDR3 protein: ATSSDRGPYEQY
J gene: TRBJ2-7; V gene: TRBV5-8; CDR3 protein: ASSFPGPYEQY
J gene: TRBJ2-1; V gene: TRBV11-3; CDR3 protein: ASSPGLASDEQF
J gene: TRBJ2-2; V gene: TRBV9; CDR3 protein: ASSASGQGNTGELF
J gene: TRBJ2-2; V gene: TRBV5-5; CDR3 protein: ASSFLVDTGELF
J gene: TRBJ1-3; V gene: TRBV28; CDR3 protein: ASSRGQGVDTIY
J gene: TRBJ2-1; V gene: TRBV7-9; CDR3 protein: ASSQGNQGQF
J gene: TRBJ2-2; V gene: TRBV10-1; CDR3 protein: ASSRRRGAIAGELF
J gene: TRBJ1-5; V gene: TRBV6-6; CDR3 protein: ASSMGRQGDQPQH
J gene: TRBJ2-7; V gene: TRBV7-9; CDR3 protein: ASSPKGPYEQY